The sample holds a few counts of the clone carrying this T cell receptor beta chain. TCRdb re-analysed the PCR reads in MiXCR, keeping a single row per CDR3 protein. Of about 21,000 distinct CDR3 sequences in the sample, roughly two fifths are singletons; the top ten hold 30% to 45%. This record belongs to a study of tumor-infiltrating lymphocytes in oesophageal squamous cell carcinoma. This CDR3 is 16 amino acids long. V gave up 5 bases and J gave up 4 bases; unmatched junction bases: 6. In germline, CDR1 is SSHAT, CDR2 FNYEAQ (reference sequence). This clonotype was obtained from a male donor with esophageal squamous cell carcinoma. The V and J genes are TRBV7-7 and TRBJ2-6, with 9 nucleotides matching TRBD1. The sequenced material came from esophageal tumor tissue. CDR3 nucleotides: TGTGCCAGCAGCCCCGCGACAGGGGGAGGGGCCAACGTCCTGACTTTC. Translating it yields CASSPATGGGANVLTF.